This T cell receptor beta chain was recorded in a study of spatial heterogeneity in lung cancer. Points from the study as a whole: At resection, ubiquitous expanded tumor TCRs appeared in blood more than at follow-up.

This CDR3 is 11 amino acids long. V dropped 6 bases and J dropped 8 bases, with 7 bases sitting between them. Unique molecular identifiers, one per molecule, were present on every TCR cDNA molecule. Each CDR3 protein is one row after TCRdb ran MiXCR on the 5' RACE reads. The sample lists about 43,000 distinct CDR3 sequences, around 21% seen once, with 6.5% to 9% in the top ten. Time point of the sample: blood at routine non-recurrence follow-up after resection. Researchers sequenced whole RNA taken from tumor, nontumor lung or frozen PBMC without sorting. This clonotype was seen many times. Its antigen is unknown.

The rearrangement joins TRBV12-3 or TRBV12-4 to TRBJ2-2; D is undetermined. Sequences were derived from PBMCs, sampled at follow-up. This receptor was identified in a female donor with early-stage non-small cell lung cancer. This CDR3 is CASRLAGELFF. CDR3 coding DNA: TGTGCCAGCAGACTCGCAGGGGAGCTGTTTTTT.